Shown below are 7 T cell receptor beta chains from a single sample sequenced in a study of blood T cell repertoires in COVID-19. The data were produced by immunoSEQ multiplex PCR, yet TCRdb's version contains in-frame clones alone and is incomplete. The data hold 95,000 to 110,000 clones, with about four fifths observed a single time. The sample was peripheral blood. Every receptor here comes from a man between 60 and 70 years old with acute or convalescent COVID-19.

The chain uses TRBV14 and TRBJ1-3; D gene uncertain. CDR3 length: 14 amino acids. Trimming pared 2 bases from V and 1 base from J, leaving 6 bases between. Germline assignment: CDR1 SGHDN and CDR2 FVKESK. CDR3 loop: CASSQSRSGNTIYF. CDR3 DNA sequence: TGTGCCAGCAGCCAAAGTAGATCTGGAAACACCATATATTTT.

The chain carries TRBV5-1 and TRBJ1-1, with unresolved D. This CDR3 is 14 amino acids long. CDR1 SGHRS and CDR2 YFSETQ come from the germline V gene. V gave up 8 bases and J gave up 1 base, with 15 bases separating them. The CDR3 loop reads CASSHAGENTEAFF. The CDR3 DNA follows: TGCGCCAGTTCTCATGCCGGGGAGAACACTGAAGCTTTCTTT.

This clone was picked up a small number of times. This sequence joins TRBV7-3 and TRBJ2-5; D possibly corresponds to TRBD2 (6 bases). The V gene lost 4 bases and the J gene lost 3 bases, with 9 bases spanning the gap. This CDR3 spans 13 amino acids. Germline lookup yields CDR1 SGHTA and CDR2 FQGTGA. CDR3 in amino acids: CASSSIAEETQYF. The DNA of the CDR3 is TGTGCCAGCAGCTCAATAGCGGAAGAGACCCAGTACTTC.

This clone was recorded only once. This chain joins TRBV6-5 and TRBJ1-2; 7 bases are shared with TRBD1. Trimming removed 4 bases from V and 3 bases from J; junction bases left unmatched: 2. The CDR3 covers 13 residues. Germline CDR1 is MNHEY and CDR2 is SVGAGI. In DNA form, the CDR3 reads TGTGCCAGCAGTTGGGGACAGCACTATGGCTACACCTTC. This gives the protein CASSWGQHYGYTF.

The CDR3 sequence: CASSSPPGTAANTEAFF. In DNA, the CDR3 is TGTGCCAGCAGTTCCCCCCCCGGGACAGCGGCCAACACTGAAGCTTTCTTT. The J gene is TRBJ1-1, the V gene TRBV28; 7 bases are shared with TRBD1. CDR1 and CDR2 from the germline V gene are MDHEN and SYDVKM. V trimming: 4 bases; J trimming: 2 bases; junction bases outside the gene matches: 13. The CDR3 contains 17 residues.

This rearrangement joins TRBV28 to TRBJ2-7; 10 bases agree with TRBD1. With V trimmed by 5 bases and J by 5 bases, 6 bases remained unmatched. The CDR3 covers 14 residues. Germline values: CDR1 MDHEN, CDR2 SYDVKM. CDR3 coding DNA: TGTGCCAGCAGTCCCGGGACAGGGGACCACGAGCAGTACTTC. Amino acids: CASSPGTGDHEQYF. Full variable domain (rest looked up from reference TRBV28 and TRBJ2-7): DVKVTQSSRYLVKRTGEKVFLECVQDMDHENMFWYRQDPGLGLRLIYFSYDVKMKEKGDIPEGYSVSREKKERFSLILESASTNQTSMYLCASSPGTGDHEQYFGPGTRLTVT.

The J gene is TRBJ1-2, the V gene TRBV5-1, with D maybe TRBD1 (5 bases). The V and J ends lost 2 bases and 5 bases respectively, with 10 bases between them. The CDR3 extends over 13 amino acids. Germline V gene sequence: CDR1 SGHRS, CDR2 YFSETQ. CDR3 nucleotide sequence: TGCGCCAGCAGCTTCCGGGACTATTATGGCTACACCTTC. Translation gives CASSFRDYYGYTF.